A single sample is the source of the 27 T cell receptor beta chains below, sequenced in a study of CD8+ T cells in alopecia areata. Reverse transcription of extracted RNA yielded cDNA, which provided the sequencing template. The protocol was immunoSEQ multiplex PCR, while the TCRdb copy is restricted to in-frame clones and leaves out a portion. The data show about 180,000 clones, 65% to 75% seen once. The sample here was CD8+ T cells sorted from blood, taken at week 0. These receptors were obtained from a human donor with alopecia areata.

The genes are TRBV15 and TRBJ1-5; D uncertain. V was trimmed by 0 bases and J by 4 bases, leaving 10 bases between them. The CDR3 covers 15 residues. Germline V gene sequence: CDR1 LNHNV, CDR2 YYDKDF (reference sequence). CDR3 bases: TGTGCCACCAGCAGAGATCTGGGGAGGAATCAGCCCCAGCATTTT. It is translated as CATSRDLGRNQPQHF.

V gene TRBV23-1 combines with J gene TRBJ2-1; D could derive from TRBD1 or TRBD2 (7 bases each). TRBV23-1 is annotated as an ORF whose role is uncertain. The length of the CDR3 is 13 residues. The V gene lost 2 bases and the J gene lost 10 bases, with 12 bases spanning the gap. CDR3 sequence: CASSQQGGREQFF. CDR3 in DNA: TGCGCCAGCAGTCAACAGGGGGGGAGGGAGCAGTTCTTC.

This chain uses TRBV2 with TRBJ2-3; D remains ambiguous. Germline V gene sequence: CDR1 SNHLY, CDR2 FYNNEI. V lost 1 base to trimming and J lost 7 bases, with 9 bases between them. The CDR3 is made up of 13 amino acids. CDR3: CASSEGATYTQYF. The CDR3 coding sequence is TGTGCCAGCAGTGAAGGGGCTACGTATACGCAGTATTTT. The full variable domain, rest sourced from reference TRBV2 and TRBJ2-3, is EPEVTQTPSHQVTQMGQEVILRCVPISNHLYFYWYRQILGQKVEFLVSFYNNEISEKSEIFDDQFSVERPDGSNFTLKIRSTKLEDSAMYFCASSEGATYTQYFGPGTRLTVL.

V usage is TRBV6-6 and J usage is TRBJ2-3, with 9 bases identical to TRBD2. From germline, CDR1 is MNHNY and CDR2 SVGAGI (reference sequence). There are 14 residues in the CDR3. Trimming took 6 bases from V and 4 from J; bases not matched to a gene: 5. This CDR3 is CASRSGGSADTQYF. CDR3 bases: TGTGCCAGCAGGAGCGGGGGGTCGGCAGATACGCAGTATTTT.

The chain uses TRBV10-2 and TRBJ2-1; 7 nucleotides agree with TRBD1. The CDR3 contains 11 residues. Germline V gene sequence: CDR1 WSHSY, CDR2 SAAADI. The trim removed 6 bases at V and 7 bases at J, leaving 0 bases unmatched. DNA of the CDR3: TGCGCCAGCAGGGGACAGAATGAGCAGTTCTTC. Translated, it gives CASRGQNEQFF.

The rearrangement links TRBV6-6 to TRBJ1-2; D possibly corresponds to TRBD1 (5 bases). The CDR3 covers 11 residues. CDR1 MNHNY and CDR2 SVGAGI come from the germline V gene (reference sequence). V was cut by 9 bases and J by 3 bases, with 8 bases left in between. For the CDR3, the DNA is TGTGCCAGTCGGGGGGACTATGGCTACACCTTC. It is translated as CASRGDYGYTF.

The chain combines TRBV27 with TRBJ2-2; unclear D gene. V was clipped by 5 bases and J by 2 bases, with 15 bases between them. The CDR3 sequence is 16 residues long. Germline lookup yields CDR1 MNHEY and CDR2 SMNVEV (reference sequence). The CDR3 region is CASSLLRVLNTGELFF. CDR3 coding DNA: TGTGCCAGCAGTCTCCTCCGGGTCCTCAACACCGGGGAGCTGTTTTTT.

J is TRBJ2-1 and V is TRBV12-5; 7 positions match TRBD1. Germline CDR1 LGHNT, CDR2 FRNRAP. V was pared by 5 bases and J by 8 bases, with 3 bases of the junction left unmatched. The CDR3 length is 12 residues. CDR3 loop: CASGVQGHEQFF. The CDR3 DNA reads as TGTGCTAGTGGTGTACAGGGGCATGAGCAGTTCTTC.

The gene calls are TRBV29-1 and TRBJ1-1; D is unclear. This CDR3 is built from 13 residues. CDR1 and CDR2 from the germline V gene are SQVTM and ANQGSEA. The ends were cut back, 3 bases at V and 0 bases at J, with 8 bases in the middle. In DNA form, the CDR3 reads TGCAGCGTTGAGGCAGTTATGAACACTGAAGCTTTCTTT. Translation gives CSVEAVMNTEAFF.

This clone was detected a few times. CDR3 nucleotide sequence: TGTGCCAGCAGCACCGACTACACCTACGAGCAGTACTTC. This codes for CASSTDYTYEQYF. This chain links TRBV25-1 with TRBJ2-7, with D maybe TRBD2 (5 bases). The CDR3 extends over 13 amino acids. Looked up from germline, CDR1 is MGHDK and CDR2 is SYGVNS. V was cut by 6 bases and J by 2 bases, with 11 bases left in between.

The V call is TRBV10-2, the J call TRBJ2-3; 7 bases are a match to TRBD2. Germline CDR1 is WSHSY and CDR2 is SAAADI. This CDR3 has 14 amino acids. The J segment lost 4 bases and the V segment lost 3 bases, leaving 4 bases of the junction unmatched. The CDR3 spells CASSDSRGADTQYF. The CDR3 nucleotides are TGCGCCAGCAGTGATTCACGGGGGGCAGATACGCAGTATTTT.

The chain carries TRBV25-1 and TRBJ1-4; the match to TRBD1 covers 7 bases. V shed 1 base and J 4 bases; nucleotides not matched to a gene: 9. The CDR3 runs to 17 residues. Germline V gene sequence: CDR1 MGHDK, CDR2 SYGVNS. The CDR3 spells CASSEWVRAGGNEKLFF. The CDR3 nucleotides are TGTGCCAGCAGTGAATGGGTCAGGGCAGGGGGTAATGAAAAACTGTTTTTT.

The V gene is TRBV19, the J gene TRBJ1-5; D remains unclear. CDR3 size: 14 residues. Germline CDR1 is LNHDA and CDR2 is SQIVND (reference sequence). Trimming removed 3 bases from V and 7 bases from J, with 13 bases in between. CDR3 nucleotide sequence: TGTGCCAGTAGTATCCCCACGAACCAACAGCCCCAGCATTTT. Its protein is CASSIPTNQQPQHF.

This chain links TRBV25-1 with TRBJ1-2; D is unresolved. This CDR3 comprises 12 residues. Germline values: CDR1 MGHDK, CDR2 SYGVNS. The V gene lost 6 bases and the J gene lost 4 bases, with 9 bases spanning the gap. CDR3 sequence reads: CASSRGVYGYTF. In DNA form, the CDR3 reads TGTGCCAGCAGCCGCGGGGTCTATGGCTACACCTTC.

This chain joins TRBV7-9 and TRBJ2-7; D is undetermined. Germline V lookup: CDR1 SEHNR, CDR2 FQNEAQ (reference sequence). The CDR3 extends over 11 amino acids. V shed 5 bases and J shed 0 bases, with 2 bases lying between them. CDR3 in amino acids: CASSGSYEQYF. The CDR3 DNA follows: TGTGCCAGCAGCGGCTCCTACGAGCAGTACTTC.

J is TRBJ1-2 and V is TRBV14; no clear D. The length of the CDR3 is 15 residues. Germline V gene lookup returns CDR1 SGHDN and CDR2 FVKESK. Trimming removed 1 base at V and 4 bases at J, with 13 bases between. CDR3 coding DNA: TGTGCCAGCAGCCAAGTCGGGAGAGAATCCTATGGCTACACCTTC. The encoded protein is CASSQVGRESYGYTF. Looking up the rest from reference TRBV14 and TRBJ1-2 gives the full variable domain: EAGVTQFPSHSVIEKGQTVTLRCDPISGHDNLYWYRRVMGKEIKFLLHFVKESKQDESGMPNNRFLAERTGGTYSTLKVQPAELEDSGVYFCASSQVGRESYGYTFGSGTRLTVV.

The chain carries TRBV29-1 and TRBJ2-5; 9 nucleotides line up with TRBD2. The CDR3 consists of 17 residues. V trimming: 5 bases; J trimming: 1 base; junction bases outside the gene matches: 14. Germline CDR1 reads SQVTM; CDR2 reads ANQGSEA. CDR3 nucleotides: TGCAGCGTTAGGCGGCGGGGGGGGCCCAAGTTCCAAGAGACCCAGTACTTC. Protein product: CSVRRRGGPKFQETQYF.

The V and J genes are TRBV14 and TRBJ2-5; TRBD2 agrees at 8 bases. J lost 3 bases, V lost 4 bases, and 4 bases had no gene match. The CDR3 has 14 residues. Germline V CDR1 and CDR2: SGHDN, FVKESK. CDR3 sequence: CASSRRTSKETQYF. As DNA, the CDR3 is TGTGCCAGCAGCCGGAGGACTAGCAAAGAGACCCAGTACTTC.

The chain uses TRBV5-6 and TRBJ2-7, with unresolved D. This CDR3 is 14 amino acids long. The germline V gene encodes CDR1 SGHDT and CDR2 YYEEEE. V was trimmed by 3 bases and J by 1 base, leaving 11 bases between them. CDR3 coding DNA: TGTGCCAGCAGCTCAACTTACACTTCCTACGAGCAGTACTTC. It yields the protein CASSSTYTSYEQYF.

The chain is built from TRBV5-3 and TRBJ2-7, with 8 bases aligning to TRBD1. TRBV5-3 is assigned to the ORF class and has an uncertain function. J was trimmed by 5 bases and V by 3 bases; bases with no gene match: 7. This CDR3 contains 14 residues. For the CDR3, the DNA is TGTGCCAGAAGCTCGTGGGTCAGGGGGCACGAGCAGTACTTC. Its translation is CARSSWVRGHEQYF.

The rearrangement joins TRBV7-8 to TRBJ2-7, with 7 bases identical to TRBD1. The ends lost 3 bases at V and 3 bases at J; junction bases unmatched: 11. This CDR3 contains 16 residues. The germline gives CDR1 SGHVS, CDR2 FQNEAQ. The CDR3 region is CASSFTPEGQYYEQYF. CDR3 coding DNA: TGTGCCAGCAGCTTCACTCCTGAGGGACAGTACTACGAGCAGTACTTC.

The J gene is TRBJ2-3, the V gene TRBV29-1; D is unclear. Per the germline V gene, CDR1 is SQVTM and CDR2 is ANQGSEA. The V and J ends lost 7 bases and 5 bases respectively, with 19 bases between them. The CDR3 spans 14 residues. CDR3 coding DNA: TGCAGCGCCCATGCCCTAAATTCCCGAGATACGCAGTATTTT. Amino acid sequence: CSAHALNSRDTQYF.

This CDR3 is CASSLFAGDNQPQHF. Here the CDR3 DNA reads TGTGCCAGCAGTTTATTCGCAGGGGACAATCAGCCCCAGCATTTT. V gene TRBV27 combines with J gene TRBJ1-5, with D perhaps matching TRBD1 (6 bases). Germline V gene lookup returns CDR1 MNHEY and CDR2 SMNVEV (reference sequence). CDR3 length: 15 residues. The V end lost 1 base, the J end lost 3 bases, and 10 bases lay between the germline ends.

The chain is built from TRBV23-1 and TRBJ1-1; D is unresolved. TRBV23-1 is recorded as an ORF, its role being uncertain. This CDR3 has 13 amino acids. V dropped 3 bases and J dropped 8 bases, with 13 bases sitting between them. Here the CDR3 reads CASSQRITGEAFF. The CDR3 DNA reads TGCGCCAGCAGTCAGAGGATCACGGGGGAAGCTTTCTTT.

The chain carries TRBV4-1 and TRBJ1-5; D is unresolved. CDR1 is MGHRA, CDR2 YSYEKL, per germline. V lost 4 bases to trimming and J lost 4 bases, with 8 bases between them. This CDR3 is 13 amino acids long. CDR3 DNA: TGCGCCAGCAGCCGAAGGAGGAATCAGCCCCAGCATTTT. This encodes CASSRRRNQPQHF.

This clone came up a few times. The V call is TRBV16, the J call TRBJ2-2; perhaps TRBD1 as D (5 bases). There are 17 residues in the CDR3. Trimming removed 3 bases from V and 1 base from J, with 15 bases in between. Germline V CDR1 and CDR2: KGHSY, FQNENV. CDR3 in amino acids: CASSHPLLGRNTGELFF. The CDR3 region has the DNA TGTGCCAGCAGCCACCCCCTATTGGGGCGGAACACCGGGGAGCTGTTTTTT.

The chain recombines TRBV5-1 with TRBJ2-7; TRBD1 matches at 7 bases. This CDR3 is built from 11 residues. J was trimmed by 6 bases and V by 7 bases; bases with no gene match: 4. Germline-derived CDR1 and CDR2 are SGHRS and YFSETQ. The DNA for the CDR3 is TGCGCCAGCTATTCAGGGGGCGAGCAGTACTTC. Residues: CASYSGGEQYF.